This TCR beta chain was obtained from a study of CD8 T cells in Susac syndrome (dated by TCRdb to the late 2010s). For the wider study: Repertoire sequencing was used to test whether CD8+ T cell activation and differentiation in Susac syndrome was antigen driven. Clonality of the CD8+ T cell repertoire was compared between about a dozen healthy donors, 14 Susac syndrome patients and under 19 multiple sclerosis patients.

RNA was extracted with the RNeasy kit and roughly 0.45 to 1 ug was reverse transcribed using random hexamers. The immunoSEQ multiplex PCR assay, which covers 54 Vbeta and 13 Jbeta segments, was used to amplify TCR beta CDR3 regions. Bias from PCR amplification was corrected by using a synthetic template baseline for primer optimization and for computational correction. The paper's processing steps were these. Only productive sequences were kept, with reads annotated to V, D and J genes according to IMGT and analyzed in immunoSEQ Analyzer. Clonality was computed as one minus Shannon entropy normalized by log2 of the number of productive unique sequences. Public and private clones were assessed among the 100 most prevalent clones of each patient and control. A clone was defined as Susac-specific if it was absent from the healthy and MS cohorts, from some 1,100 published viral clones and from other ImmuneACCESS disease sequences. TCRdb ran its own pipeline on the public reads, namely fastp trimming at Q25 and MiXCR clone calling, and kept in-frame beta chains. Each record represents a unique CDR3 protein, reported with the most common genes and DNA among its rows. TCRdb assigned the V and J calls; the authors' analysis was not used. Within this sample are under 70,000 distinct CDR3 sequences, with 90% to 95% of them counted one time only. The top ten clonotypes cover just under 0.2% of the sample.

High-throughput TCR beta sequencing profiled peripheral blood CD8+ and CD4+ T cells from healthy donors, Susac syndrome patients and multiple sclerosis patients. Healthy donors were age- and sex-matched controls. Bulk CD8+ and CD4+ T cells were purified by magnetic negative isolation, whereas CD8+ TEMRA cells were enriched by FACS. Blood was collected in EDTA tubes and processed within 24 hours, with PBMCs isolated through density gradient centrifugation. PBMCs intended for TCR sequencing were cryopreserved in liquid nitrogen and were subsequently thawed in a 37 degrees C water bath. Purity of sorted or isolated CD4+, CD8+ and CD8+ TEMRA cells was at least 90%. A remark on this clonotype: Its recognized antigen is unknown. No qualities accompany the bases; no much larger clone lies one base away.

General conclusions and limits of the study: The TCR sequencing and HLA analysis was acknowledged to have included a relatively small number of individuals.

V lost 9 bases and J lost 1 base; the stretch between them is 12 bases long. The CDR3 starts with the cysteine, ends with the phenylalanine, and has 13 residues. Only the CDR3 region is kept as DNA, spanning 39 bases read in frame from base 1. The germline V gene gives CDR1 as LGHNT and CDR2 as FRNRAP. This clonotype originated in a human donor in good health. Sequenced: CD8+ T cells from PBMCs. The chain is assembled from TRBV12-5 and TRBJ1-1; a tentative D match to TRBD1 spans 6 bases. The CDR3 in this case is CASVQGQNTEAFF. The DNA sequence is TGTGCTAGCGTACAGGGACAGAACACTGAAGCTTTCTTT.